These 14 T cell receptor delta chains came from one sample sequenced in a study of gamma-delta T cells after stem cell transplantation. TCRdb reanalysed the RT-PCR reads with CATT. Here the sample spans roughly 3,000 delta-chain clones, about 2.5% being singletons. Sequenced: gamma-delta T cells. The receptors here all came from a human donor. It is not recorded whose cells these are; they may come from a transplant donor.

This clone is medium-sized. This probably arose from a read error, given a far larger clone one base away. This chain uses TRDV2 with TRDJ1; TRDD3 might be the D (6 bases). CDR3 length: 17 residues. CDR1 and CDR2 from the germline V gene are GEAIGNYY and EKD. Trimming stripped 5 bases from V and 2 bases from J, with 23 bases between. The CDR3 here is CACGKVGAPVVTDKLIF. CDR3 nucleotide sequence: TGTGCCTGTGGCAAAGTGGGGGCTCCAGTTGTGACCGATAAACTCATCTTT.

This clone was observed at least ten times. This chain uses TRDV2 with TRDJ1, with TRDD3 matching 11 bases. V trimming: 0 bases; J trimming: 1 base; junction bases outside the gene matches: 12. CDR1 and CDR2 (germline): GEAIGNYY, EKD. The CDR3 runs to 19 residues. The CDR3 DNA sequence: TGTGCCTGTGACACCCTTCTGCTGGGGGATACTCGGGGCACCGATAAACTCATCTTT. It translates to CACDTLLLGDTRGTDKLIF.

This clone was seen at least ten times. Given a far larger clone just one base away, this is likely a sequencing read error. The chain's CDR3 is CACDGLGDPLNTDKLIF. The CDR3 bases are TGTGCCTGTGACGGACTGGGGGACCCTCTTAACACCGATAAACTCATCTTT. The rearrangement uses TRDV2 and TRDJ1; TRDD3 aligns across 9 bases. The CDR3 spans 17 residues. The junction had 10 bases not matched to a gene; V was cut back by 3 bases and J by 0 bases. Germline lookup yields CDR1 GEAIGNYY and CDR2 EKD.

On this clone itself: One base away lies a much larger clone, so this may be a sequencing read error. The CDR3 nucleotides are TGTGCCTGTGAAGACCTACTGGGGTCCGAGCGGCTCATCTTT. This translates into CACEDLLGSERLIF. The rearrangement joins TRDV2 to TRDJ1; TRDD3 agrees at 7 bases. The CDR3 extends over 14 amino acids. V lost 4 bases, J lost 11 bases, and 15 bases stayed unmatched. CDR1 and CDR2 from the germline V gene are GEAIGNYY and EKD.

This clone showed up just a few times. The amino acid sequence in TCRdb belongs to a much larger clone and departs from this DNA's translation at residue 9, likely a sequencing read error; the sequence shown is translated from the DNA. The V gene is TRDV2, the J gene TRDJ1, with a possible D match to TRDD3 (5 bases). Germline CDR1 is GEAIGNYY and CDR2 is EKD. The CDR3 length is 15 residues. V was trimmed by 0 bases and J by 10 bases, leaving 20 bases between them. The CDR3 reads CACDTVGDVGESLIF. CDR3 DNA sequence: TGTGCCTGTGACACCGTTGGAGATGTAGGGGAGTCACTCATCTTT.

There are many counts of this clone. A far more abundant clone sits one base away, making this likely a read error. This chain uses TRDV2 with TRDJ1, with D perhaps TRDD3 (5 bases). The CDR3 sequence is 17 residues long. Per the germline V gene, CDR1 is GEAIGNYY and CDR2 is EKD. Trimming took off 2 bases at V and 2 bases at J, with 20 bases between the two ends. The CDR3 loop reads CACDKAGAPVVTDKLIF. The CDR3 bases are TGTGCCTGTGACAAAGCGGGGGCTCCAGTTGTGACCGATAAACTCATCTTT.

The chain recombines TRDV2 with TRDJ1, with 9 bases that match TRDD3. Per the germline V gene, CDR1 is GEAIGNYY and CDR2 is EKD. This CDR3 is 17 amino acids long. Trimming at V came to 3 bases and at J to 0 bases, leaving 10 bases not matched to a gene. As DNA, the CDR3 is TGTGCCTGTGACGGACTGGGGGACCCGACATACACCGATAAACTCATCTTT. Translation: CACDGLGDPTYTDKLIF.

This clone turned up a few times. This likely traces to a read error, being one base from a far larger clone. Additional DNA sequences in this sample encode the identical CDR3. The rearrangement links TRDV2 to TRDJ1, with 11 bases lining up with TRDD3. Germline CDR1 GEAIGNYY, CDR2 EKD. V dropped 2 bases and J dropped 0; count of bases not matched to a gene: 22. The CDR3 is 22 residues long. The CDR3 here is CACDILGDTRDRKDVYTDKLIF. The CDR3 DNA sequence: TGTGCCTGTGACATTTTGGGGGATACGCGGGACCGCAAGGACGTTTACACCGATAAACTCATCTTT.

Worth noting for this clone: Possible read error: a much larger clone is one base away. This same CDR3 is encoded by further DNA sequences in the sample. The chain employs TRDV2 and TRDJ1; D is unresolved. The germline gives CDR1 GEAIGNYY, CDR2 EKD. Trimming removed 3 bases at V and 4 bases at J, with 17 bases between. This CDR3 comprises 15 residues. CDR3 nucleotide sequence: TGTGCCTGTGACGCTCTGCGAGACCGTGGCGATAAACTCATCTTT. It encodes CACDALRDRGDKLIF.

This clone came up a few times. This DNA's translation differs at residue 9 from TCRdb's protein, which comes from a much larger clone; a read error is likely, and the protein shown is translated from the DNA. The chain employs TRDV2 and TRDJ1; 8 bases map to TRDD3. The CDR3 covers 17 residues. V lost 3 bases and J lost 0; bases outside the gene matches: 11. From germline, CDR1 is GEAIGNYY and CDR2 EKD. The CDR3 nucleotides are TGTGCCTGTGACGCCTTACTGGGGGGTACGTACACCGATAAACTCATCTTT. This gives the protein CACDALLGGTYTDKLIF.

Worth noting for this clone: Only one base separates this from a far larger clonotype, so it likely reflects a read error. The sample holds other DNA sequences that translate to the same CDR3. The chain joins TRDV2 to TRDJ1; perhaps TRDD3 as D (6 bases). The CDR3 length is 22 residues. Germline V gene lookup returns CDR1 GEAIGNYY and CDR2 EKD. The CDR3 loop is CACDPLLSGAGEYASTGRELIF. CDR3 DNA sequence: TGCGCCTGTGACCCGCTTCTCTCCGGCGCTGGGGAGTACGCGTCGACGGGTCGGGAACTCATCTTT.

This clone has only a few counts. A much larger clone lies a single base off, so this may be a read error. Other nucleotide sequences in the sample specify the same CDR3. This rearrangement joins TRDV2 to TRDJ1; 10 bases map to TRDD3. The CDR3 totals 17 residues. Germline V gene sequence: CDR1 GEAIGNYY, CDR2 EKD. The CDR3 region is CACDTVEGGYAVDKLIF. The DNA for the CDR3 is TGCGCCTGTGACACGGTTGAAGGGGGATACGCGGTCGATAAACTCATCTTT.

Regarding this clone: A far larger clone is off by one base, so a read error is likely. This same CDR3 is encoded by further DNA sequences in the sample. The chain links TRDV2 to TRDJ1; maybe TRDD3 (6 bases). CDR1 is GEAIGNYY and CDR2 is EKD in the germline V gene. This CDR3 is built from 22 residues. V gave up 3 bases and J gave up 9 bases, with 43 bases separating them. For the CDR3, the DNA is TGTGCCTGTGACCCGCTTCTCTCCGGCGCTGGGGAGTACGCGTCGACGGGTCGAGAACTCATCTTT. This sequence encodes CACDPLLSGAGEYASTGRELIF.

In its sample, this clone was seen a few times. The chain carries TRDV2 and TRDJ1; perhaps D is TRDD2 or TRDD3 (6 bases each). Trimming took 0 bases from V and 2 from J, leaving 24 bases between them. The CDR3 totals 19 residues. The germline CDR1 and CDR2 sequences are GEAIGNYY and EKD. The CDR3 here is CACDTVTGSPLPRTDKLIF. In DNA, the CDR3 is TGTGCCTGTGACACCGTGACTGGGAGCCCTCTTCCTCGGACCGATAAACTCATCTTT.